This T cell receptor (beta chain) was recovered during a study of blood T cell repertoires in COVID-19. Study-level background: Sample material is recorded as cDNA or gDNA derived from T cells, B-cell-depleted T cells, or PBMCs.

The trim removed 6 bases at V and 3 bases at J, leaving 4 bases unmatched. The CDR3 is made up of 14 amino acids. CDR1 and CDR2 from the germline V gene are KGHSH and LQKENI. As handled by the study authors: Amplified reference gene primers provided the basis for estimating nucleated cell counts. The table came from immunoSEQ multiplex PCR; TCRdb's copy has only in-frame clones and leaves some out. The V and J calls and clone size come from that table; D and trimming were worked out from the DNA. The sample comprises 150,000 to 200,000 clones, roughly four fifths of which are singletons, and around a fifth rests with the top ten.

Sequenced material: peripheral blood. The chain is built from TRBV18 and TRBJ1-5; 8 nucleotides line up with TRBD1. The clonotype comes from a woman of 80 years or more with acute or convalescent COVID-19. The CDR3 DNA is TGTGCCAGCTCCCGACAGGGGTTCAATCAGCCCCAGCATTTT. It yields the protein CASSRQGFNQPQHF.